This TCR beta chain stems from a study of blood T cells in healthy people across ages. The authors ran a second PCR of 7 to 11 cycles using a sample-barcoded 5' primer and a J-beta primer mix. One entry per CDR3 protein, called by TCRdb with MiXCR from the 5' RACE reads. This repertoire shows 540,000 or so distinct CDR3 sequences, 40% to 50% found once; its top ten account for around 24%. Germline V lookup: CDR1 MNHEY, CDR2 SMNVEV (reference sequence). The CDR3 sequence is 14 residues long. Trimming at V came to 3 bases and at J to 7 bases, leaving 6 bases not matched to a gene. Concerning this clonotype itself: Its matching antigen is unknown.

Findings and limits, study-wide: It was held that the diversity estimates obtained from one million T cells were underestimates. Across samples, TCR beta diversity tracked strongly with naive T cell percentage. Per million T cells, TCR beta diversity dropped about linearly as age rose.

Specimen: blood. This chain links TRBV27 with TRBJ2-1; 7 bases fit TRBD2. The source is a man older than 75 in good health. The CDR3 coding sequence is TGTGCCAGCAGTTTCCTAGCGGTTACGAATGAGCAGTTCTTC. This gives the protein CASSFLAVTNEQFF.